The table lists the clone carrying this TCR beta chain with many counts. Germline loops: CDR1 SGHNT, CDR2 YENEEA. With 9 bases removed from V and 1 base from J, the gap between germline ends came to 9 bases. This CDR3 contains 12 residues. Relying on iRepertoire HTBI primers and Arm-PCR of CDR3 regions, the team built TCR beta libraries. TCRdb used MiXCR to reprocess the multiplex PCR reads, holding one entry per CDR3 protein. In the table there are around 340,000 distinct CDR3 sequences, roughly a fifth of which are singletons. These data come from a study of regulatory T cells in long-lasting Graves disease. Time point: persistent/refractory GD, antithyroid drugs over 5 years with positive TRAb. Generation of the TCR library employed RNA extracted from PBMCs. Each of the patients was recruited from an endocrinology department situated in Xi'an, China.

This sequence was found in a female donor with Graves disease. Sequences were derived from peripheral blood mononuclear cells (PBMCs), sampled when the disease was refractory, from a patient treated with antithyroid drugs. The chain carries TRBV11-3 and TRBJ2-5; D is unclear. CDR3 sequence: CASGGSQETQYF. The CDR3 nucleotides are TGTGCCAGTGGCGGTTCCCAAGAGACCCAGTACTTC.